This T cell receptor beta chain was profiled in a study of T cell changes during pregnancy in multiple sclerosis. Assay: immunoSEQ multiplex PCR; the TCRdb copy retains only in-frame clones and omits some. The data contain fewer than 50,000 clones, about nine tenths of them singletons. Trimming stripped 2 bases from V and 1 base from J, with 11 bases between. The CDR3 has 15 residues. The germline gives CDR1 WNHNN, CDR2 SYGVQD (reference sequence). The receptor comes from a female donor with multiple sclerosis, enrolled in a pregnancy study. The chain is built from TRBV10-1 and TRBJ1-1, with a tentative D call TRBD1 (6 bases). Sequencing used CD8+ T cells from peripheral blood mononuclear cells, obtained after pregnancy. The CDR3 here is CASSEGGRKNTEAFF. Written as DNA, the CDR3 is TGCGCCAGCAGTGAGGGGGGCAGAAAGAACACTGAAGCTTTCTTT.